The 26 T cell receptor beta chains given below trace back to one sample, sequenced in a study of PD-L1 blockade in urothelial cancer. Indicated time point: pretreatment peripheral blood. TCRdb keeps only in-frame clones here, not all; method: immunoSEQ multiplex PCR. The sample lists around 66,000 clones, 75% to 90% occurring once. The sample in question was PBMCs, obtained around atezolizumab (anti-PD-L1) treatment. The receptors were gathered from a man between 65 and 85 years old with urothelial cancer.

This clone was counted only a few times. The CDR3, as DNA: TGTGCCAGCAGCTTAGCCCCGGGCGGGGGCTACACCTTC. It specifies CASSLAPGGGYTF. V and J are TRBV11-2 and TRBJ1-2; D uncertain. This CDR3 is 13 amino acids long. V was trimmed by 1 base and J by 8 bases, leaving 11 bases between them. From germline, CDR1 is SGHAT and CDR2 FQNNGV.

This chain links TRBV28 with TRBJ2-1, with a weak D call TRBD1 (6 bases). The germline CDR1 and CDR2 sequences are MDHEN and SYDVKM. V was clipped by 6 bases and J by 0 bases, with 15 bases between them. The CDR3 consists of 16 residues. CDR3 sequence reads: CASSSEGHLSYNEQFF. The CDR3 coding sequence is TGTGCCAGCAGCTCCGAGGGACATCTCTCCTACAATGAGCAGTTCTTC.

The chain uses TRBV15 and TRBJ2-1; TRBD2 matches 9 bases. The CDR3 totals 16 residues. The J segment lost 7 bases and the V segment lost 1 base, leaving 8 bases of the junction unmatched. Germline V CDR1 and CDR2: LNHNV, YYDKDF (reference sequence). For the CDR3, the DNA is TGTGCCACCAGCAGAGGTACGGGACTAGCTGTGAATGAGCAGTTCTTC. Its protein product is CATSRGTGLAVNEQFF. The variable domain in full, with the rest retrieved from reference TRBV15 and TRBJ2-1, is DAMVIQNPRYQVTQFGKPVTLSCSQTLNHNVMYWYQQKSSQAPKLLFHYYDKDFNNEADTPDNFQSRRPNTSFCFLDIRSPGLGDTAMYLCATSRGTGLAVNEQFFGPGTRLTVL.

The chain links TRBV30 to TRBJ1-3; D call uncertain. V was trimmed by 4 bases and J by 0 bases, leaving 7 bases between them. The CDR3 runs to 13 residues. Germline V gives CDR1 GTSNPN, CDR2 SVGIG (reference sequence). The CDR3 DNA follows: TGTGCCTGGACCAGTTTCTCTGGAAACACCATATATTTT. It encodes CAWTSFSGNTIYF.

This sequence joins TRBV9 and TRBJ2-1, with D unresolved. V was pared by 0 bases and J by 7 bases, with 8 bases between. The CDR3 has 13 amino acids. Germline lookup yields CDR1 SGDLS and CDR2 YYNGEE. The CDR3 sequence: CASSVEEENEQFF. DNA for the CDR3: TGTGCCAGCAGCGTAGAAGAGGAGAATGAGCAGTTCTTC.

This clone was picked up a small number of times. The rearrangement joins TRBV27 to TRBJ2-7; TRBD1 is a possible D gene (6 bases). Germline V lookup: CDR1 MNHEY, CDR2 SMNVEV (reference sequence). There are 13 residues in the CDR3. V was clipped by 10 bases and J by 4 bases, with 17 bases between them. As DNA, the CDR3 is TGTGCCAACCTCAGGGGATTCCGATACGAGCAGTACTTC. Translated: CANLRGFRYEQYF.

This clone was seen a handful of times. The chain is built from TRBV4-1 and TRBJ1-5, with a weak D call TRBD1 (5 bases). CDR3 length: 14 amino acids. Per germline, CDR1 MGHRA and CDR2 YSYEKL. Trimming stripped 0 bases from V and 9 bases from J, with 12 bases between. CDR3 coding DNA: TGCGCCAGCAGCCAAGAGGTGGGGGGTCGGCCCCAGCATTTT. This codes for CASSQEVGGRPQHF.

V is TRBV5-5 and J is TRBJ2-7, with 8 bases lining up with TRBD1. V gave up 7 bases and J gave up 4 bases; unmatched junction bases: 1. Germline lookup yields CDR1 SGHKS and CDR2 YYEKEE (reference sequence). The CDR3 spans 11 residues. DNA for the CDR3: TGTGCCAGCGACAGGGGATACGAGCAGTACTTC. This codes for CASDRGYEQYF.

This chain joins TRBV9 and TRBJ1-2; TRBD1 aligns across 10 bases. Per the germline V gene, CDR1 is SGDLS and CDR2 is YYNGEE. V was clipped by 2 bases and J by 10 bases; unmatched bases: 8. The CDR3 totals 14 residues. The CDR3: CASSVSGTGVYYTF. The CDR3 region has the DNA TGTGCCAGCAGCGTTTCCGGGACAGGGGTTTACTACACCTTC.

The V and J genes are TRBV7-6 and TRBJ1-5; maybe TRBD1 (6 bases). This CDR3 has 14 residues. V shed 1 base and J shed 6 bases, with 10 bases lying between them. Germline loops: CDR1 SGHVS, CDR2 FNYEAQ. The CDR3 here is CASSLGQVGQPQHF. Written as DNA, the CDR3 is TGTGCCAGCAGCTTAGGACAGGTCGGTCAGCCCCAGCATTTT.

Only one count was recorded for this clone. The chain uses TRBV30 and TRBJ1-1; D is unclear. Germline lookup yields CDR1 GTSNPN and CDR2 SVGIG (reference sequence). Trimming removed 1 base from V and 6 bases from J, with 15 bases in between. The CDR3 length is 14 residues. The CDR3 region has the DNA TGTGCCTGGAGTGACCCAGGCGGCGGGGCTGAAGCTTTCTTT. It specifies CAWSDPGGGAEAFF. Complete variable domain (other parts from reference TRBV30 and TRBJ1-1): SQTIHQWPATLVQPVGSPLSLECTVEGTSNPNLYWYRQAAGRGLQLLFYSVGIGQISSEVPQNLSASRPQDRQFILSSKKLLLSDSGFYLCAWSDPGGGAEAFFGQGTRLTVV.

This clone occurred once. The chain is built from TRBV11-2 and TRBJ1-4; 7 positions match TRBD1. J was trimmed by 15 bases and V by 5 bases; bases with no gene match: 9. Germline CDR1 SGHAT, CDR2 FQNNGV. The CDR3 covers 12 residues. The CDR3 loop is CASSVRGDRLFF. CDR3 DNA sequence: TGTGCCAGCAGCGTCAGGGGGGACAGATTGTTTTTT.

V is TRBV7-9 and J is TRBJ1-1, with 8 bases matching TRBD1. CDR3 length: 18 residues. J was trimmed by 6 bases and V by 3 bases; bases with no gene match: 18. Germline CDR1 and CDR2: SEHNR and FQNEAQ (reference sequence). In nucleotides, the CDR3 is TGTGCCAGCAGCTTGGGGGGGTCGACAGGGGTGAACGGCGCTGAAGCTTTCTTT. It encodes CASSLGGSTGVNGAEAFF.

J is TRBJ1-2 and V is TRBV28; the D gene is possibly TRBD1 (5 bases). Germline CDR1 reads MDHEN; CDR2 reads SYDVKM. Trimming pared 8 bases from V and 4 bases from J, leaving 23 bases between. This CDR3 spans 16 amino acids. The CDR3 region is CASFSGGSDEIYGYTF. For the CDR3, the DNA is TGTGCCAGCTTTTCTGGGGGGTCAGATGAGATCTATGGCTACACCTTC.

The V gene is TRBV4-3, the J gene TRBJ2-1; possible D gene TRBD2, 6 bases. Trimming left V 1 base short and J 7 bases short, with 11 bases between. CDR1 and CDR2 from the germline V gene are LGHNA and YSLEER. This CDR3 comprises 14 residues. CDR3 amino acids: CASSQVLARNEQFF. DNA of the CDR3: TGCGCCAGCAGCCAAGTCCTAGCGAGGAATGAGCAGTTCTTC.

CDR3 sequence (DNA): TGTGCCAGCAGCTTGAAGAGTAACTATGGCTACACCTTC. Translating it yields CASSLKSNYGYTF. The V gene is TRBV11-2, the J gene TRBJ1-2; D gene uncertain. In germline, CDR1 is SGHAT, CDR2 FQNNGV. Trimming shortened V by 3 bases and J by 1 base, and 6 bases separated the two germline ends. CDR3 length: 13 amino acids.

This clone was recorded only once. This chain connects TRBV7-9 to TRBJ2-2; D remains ambiguous. The germline gives CDR1 SEHNR, CDR2 FQNEAQ (reference sequence). V was cut by 7 bases and J by 5 bases, with 11 bases left in between. This CDR3 has 13 amino acids. The CDR3 here is CASTSSLTGELFF. The CDR3 DNA reads TGTGCCAGCACCTCTTCCTTGACCGGGGAGCTGTTTTTT.

The J gene is TRBJ2-3, the V gene TRBV6-6; 9 bases fit TRBD2. Germline trimming cut 5 bases from V and 3 bases from J; bases unmatched to any gene: 6. The CDR3 is 15 amino acids. Germline V gene data show CDR1 as MNHNY and CDR2 as SVGAGI (reference sequence). The CDR3 here is CASSPIAGETDTQYF. CDR3 DNA: TGTGCCAGCAGTCCCATAGCGGGAGAAACAGATACGCAGTATTTT.

The chain joins TRBV7-9 to TRBJ2-5; perhaps TRBD2 as D (6 bases). This CDR3 spans 12 amino acids. V was clipped by 6 bases and J by 5 bases, with 10 bases between them. From germline, CDR1 is SEHNR and CDR2 FQNEAQ (reference sequence). As DNA, the CDR3 is TGTGCCAGCAGTTCAGGGAGGGAGACCCAGTACTTC. Protein product: CASSSGRETQYF.

The CDR3 bases are TGTGCCAGCAGCATGACTAGCTTCGGGTCCTACAATGAGCAGTTCTTC. This gives the protein CASSMTSFGSYNEQFF. The V call is TRBV9, the J call TRBJ2-1, with 7 bases lining up with TRBD2. The CDR3 is 16 amino acids. The germline V gene has CDR1 SGDLS and CDR2 YYNGEE. J lost 1 base, V lost 4 bases, and 8 bases had no gene match.

The chain joins TRBV2 to TRBJ2-1; 7 bases fit TRBD2. J lost 6 bases, V lost 6 bases, and 23 bases had no gene match. The CDR3 loop spans 19 amino acids. Germline assignment: CDR1 SNHLY and CDR2 FYNNEI. The CDR3 nucleotides read TGTGCCAGCAGAGAGAAACGACGTTATCAGCGGGATCCCACCAATGAGCAGTTCTTC. Its translation: CASREKRRYQRDPTNEQFF.

The V call is TRBV7-2, the J call TRBJ2-5, with TRBD2 matching over 11 bases. The CDR3 is made up of 18 amino acids. The germline gives CDR1 SGHTA, CDR2 FQGNSA. The V and J ends lost 4 bases and 5 bases, in that order; junction bases with no gene match: 15. The CDR3 sequence is CASSSLGTTSGRAETQYF. CDR3 DNA: TGTGCCAGCAGCTCTCTCGGGACCACTAGCGGGAGAGCGGAGACCCAGTACTTC.

This chain connects TRBV7-2 to TRBJ2-1; 8 bases line up with TRBD1. From germline, CDR1 is SGHTA and CDR2 FQGNSA. The V gene end was trimmed by 3 bases and the J gene end by 2 bases; junction bases not matched to a gene: 6. This CDR3 spans 16 amino acids. CDR3 DNA sequence: TGTGCCAGCAGCTTCGGACAGGGCCGCACCTACAATGAGCAGTTCTTC. Its protein is CASSFGQGRTYNEQFF. Full variable domain (remainder filled in from reference TRBV7-2 and TRBJ2-1): GAGVSQSPSNKVTEKGKDVELRCDPISGHTALYWYRQSLGQGLEFLIYFQGNSAPDKSGLPSDRFSAERTGGSVSTLTIQRTQQEDSAVYLCASSFGQGRTYNEQFFGPGTRLTVL.

V usage is TRBV4-3 and J usage is TRBJ2-7; D remains ambiguous. CDR3 length equals 15 residues. Trimming removed 2 bases from V and 2 bases from J, with 13 bases in between. Germline loops: CDR1 LGHNA, CDR2 YSLEER. The CDR3 region is CASSQYHTAAYEQYF. The CDR3, as DNA: TGCGCCAGCAGCCAATACCACACGGCGGCCTACGAGCAGTACTTC.

The sample holds one count of this clone. CDR3 in amino acids: CASSWLTAGEGDTEAFF. For the CDR3, the DNA is TGTGCCAGCAGCTGGTTGACCGCAGGGGAAGGGGACACTGAAGCTTTCTTT. The V call is TRBV5-6, the J call TRBJ1-1; TRBD1 is a possible D gene (6 bases). CDR3 length: 17 amino acids. Trimming removed 3 bases at V and 3 bases at J, with 21 bases between. The germline CDR1 and CDR2 sequences are SGHDT and YYEEEE.

The rearrangement joins TRBV4-2 to TRBJ2-7; a possible D gene is TRBD2 (6 bases). CDR1 is LGHNA and CDR2 is YNFKEQ in the germline V gene. Trimming took off 0 bases at V and 6 bases at J, with 12 bases between the two ends. CDR3 length equals 14 residues. The CDR3 coding sequence is TGTGCCAGCAGCCAAGACGGGGGTGACTCCGAGCAGTACTTC. Residues: CASSQDGGDSEQYF.